This T cell receptor (beta chain) was profiled in a study of CD8 T cells in ankylosing spondylitis. In the case of this clonotype: Its antigen is still unknown.

Quantitative 5'-RACE was performed with molecular barcodes, and it yielded the TCR beta libraries. TCRdb fed the 5' RACE reads into MiXCR, producing one record per CDR3 protein. The data contain under 950,000 distinct CDR3 sequences, around 20% of them seen just once; the ten biggest clones take up about 20%. Study-wide results and limits: Ankylosing spondylitis blood appeared to carry a characteristic TCR beta motif of roughly eight highly homologous variants.

The sequence came from a male donor with ankylosing spondylitis. Sequences were obtained from blood, either unsorted or a sorted T cell fraction (not recorded which).

The CDR3 loop reads CASSPEGGSPKKGQFF. Written as DNA, the CDR3 is TGTGCCAGCAGCCCGGAAGGGGGGTCCCCAAAGAAGGGGCAGTTCTTC. This chain uses TRBV7-6 with TRBJ2-1, with D tentatively TRBD1 or TRBD2 (6 bases each). The CDR3 has 16 amino acids. V was clipped by 5 bases and J by 12 bases, with 26 bases between them. Germline CDR1 reads SGHVS; CDR2 reads FNYEAQ.